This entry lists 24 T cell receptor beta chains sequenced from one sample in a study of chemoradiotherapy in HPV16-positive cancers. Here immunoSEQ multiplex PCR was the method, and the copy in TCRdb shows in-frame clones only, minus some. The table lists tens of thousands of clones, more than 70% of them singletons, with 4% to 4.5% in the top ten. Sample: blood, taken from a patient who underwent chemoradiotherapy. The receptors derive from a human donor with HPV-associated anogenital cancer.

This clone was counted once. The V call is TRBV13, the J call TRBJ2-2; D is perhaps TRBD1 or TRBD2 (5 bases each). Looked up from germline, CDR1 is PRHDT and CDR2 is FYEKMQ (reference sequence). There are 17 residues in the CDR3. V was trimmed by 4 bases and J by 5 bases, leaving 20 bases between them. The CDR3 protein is CASSSTLLQGRTGELFF. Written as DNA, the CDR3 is TGTGCCAGCAGCTCGACCCTTCTGCAGGGACGGACCGGGGAGCTGTTTTTT.

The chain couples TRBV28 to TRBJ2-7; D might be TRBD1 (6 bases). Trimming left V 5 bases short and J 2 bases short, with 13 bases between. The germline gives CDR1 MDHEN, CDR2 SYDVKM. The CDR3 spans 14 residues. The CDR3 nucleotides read TGTGCCAGCAGTATACAGGGCTCCACCTACGAGCAGTACTTC. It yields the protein CASSIQGSTYEQYF.

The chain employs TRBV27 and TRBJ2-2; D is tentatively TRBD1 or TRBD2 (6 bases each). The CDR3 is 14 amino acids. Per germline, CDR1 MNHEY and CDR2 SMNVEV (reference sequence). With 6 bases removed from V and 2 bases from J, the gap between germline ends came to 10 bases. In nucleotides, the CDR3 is TGTGCCAGCAGCAGGGGAGGAAACACCGGGGAGCTGTTTTTT. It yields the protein CASSRGGNTGELFF.

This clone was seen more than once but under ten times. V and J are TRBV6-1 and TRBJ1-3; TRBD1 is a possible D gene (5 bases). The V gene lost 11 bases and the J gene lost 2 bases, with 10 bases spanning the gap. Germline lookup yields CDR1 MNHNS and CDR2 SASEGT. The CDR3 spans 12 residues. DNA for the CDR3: TGTGCCGTAGGGGCAGCTGGAAACACCATATATTTT. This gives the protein CAVGAAGNTIYF.

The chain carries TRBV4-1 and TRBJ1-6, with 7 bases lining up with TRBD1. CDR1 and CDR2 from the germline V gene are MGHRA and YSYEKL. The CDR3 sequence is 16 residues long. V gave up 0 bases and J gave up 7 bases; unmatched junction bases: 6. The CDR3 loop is CASSQDPTGRNSPLHF. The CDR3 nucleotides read TGCGCCAGCAGCCAAGATCCGACAGGGAGGAATTCACCCCTCCACTTT.

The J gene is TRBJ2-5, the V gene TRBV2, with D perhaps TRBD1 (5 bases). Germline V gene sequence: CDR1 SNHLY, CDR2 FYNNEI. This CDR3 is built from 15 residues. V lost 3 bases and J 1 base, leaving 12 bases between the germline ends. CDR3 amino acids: CASSDGEQVQETQYF. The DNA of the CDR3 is TGTGCCAGCAGTGATGGTGAACAGGTCCAAGAGACCCAGTACTTC.

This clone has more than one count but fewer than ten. DNA of the CDR3: TGTGCCAGCAGTAAAGGACTTGAGCAGTACTTC. Translated: CASSKGLEQYF. The chain combines TRBV6-5 with TRBJ2-7; a weak D match, TRBD2 (5 bases). Germline lookup yields CDR1 MNHEY and CDR2 SVGAGI. The CDR3 contains 11 residues. V was clipped by 5 bases and J by 7 bases, with 9 bases between them.

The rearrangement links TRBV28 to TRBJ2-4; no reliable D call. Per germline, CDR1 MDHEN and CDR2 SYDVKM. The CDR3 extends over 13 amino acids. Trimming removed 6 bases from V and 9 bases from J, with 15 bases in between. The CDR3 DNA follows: TGTGCCAGCAGGATCTCAGGCGTGGGCATTCAGTACTTC. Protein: CASRISGVGIQYF.

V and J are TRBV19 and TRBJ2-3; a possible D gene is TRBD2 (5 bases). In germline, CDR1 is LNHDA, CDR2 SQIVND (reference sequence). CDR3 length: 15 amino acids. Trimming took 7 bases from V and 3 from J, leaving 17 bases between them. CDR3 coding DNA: TGTGCCAGTAAAGGTGGTGGAGGTCGGACAGATACGCAGTATTTT. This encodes CASKGGGGRTDTQYF.

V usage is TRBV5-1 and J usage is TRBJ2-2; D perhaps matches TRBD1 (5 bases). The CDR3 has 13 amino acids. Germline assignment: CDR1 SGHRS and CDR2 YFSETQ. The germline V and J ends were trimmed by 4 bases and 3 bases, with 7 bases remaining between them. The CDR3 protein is CASSRQHTGELFF. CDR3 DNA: TGCGCCAGCAGCCGACAGCACACCGGGGAGCTGTTTTTT.

In nucleotides, the CDR3 is TGTGCCAGCAGCCTTTCCCCCGGGGGGAGCACAGATACGCAGTATTTT. Amino acids: CASSLSPGGSTDTQYF. The chain recombines TRBV7-2 with TRBJ2-3, with TRBD2 matching 7 bases. The CDR3 extends over 16 amino acids. Germline trimming cut 5 bases from V and 0 bases from J; bases unmatched to any gene: 8. Germline V gene lookup returns CDR1 SGHTA and CDR2 FQGNSA.

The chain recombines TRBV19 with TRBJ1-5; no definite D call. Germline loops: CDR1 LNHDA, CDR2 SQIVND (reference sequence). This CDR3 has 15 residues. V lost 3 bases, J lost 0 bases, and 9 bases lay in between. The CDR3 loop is CASSIWENSNQPQHF. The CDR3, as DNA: TGTGCCAGTAGTATTTGGGAAAATAGCAATCAGCCCCAGCATTTT.

The CDR3 region has the DNA TGTGCCAGTAGTAATCTAGTGTGGACCGGGGAGCTGTTTTTT. Protein: CASSNLVWTGELFF. The chain links TRBV19 to TRBJ2-2, with D unclear. The CDR3 is made up of 14 amino acids. Trimming removed 4 bases at V and 5 bases at J, with 11 bases between. Germline CDR1 reads LNHDA; CDR2 reads SQIVND (reference sequence).

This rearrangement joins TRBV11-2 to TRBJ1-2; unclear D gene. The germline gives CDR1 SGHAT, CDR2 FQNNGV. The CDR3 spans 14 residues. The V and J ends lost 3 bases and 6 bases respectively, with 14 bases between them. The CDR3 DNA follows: TGTGCCAGCAGCTTTCCATTCGGGGTAAATGGCTACACCTTC. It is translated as CASSFPFGVNGYTF.

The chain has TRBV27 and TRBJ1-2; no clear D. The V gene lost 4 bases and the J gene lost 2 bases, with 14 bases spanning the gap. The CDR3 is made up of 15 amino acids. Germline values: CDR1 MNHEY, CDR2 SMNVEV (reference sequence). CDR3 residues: CASSSLAVGNYGYTF. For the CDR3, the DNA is TGTGCCAGCAGTTCCCTGGCTGTCGGGAACTATGGCTACACCTTC.

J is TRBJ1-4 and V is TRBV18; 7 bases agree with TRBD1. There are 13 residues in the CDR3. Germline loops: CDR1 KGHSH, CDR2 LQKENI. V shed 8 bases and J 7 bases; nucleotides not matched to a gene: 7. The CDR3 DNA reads TGTGCCAGCCTCAGGTCAGGGGGTGAAAAACTGTTTTTT. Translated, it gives CASLRSGGEKLFF.

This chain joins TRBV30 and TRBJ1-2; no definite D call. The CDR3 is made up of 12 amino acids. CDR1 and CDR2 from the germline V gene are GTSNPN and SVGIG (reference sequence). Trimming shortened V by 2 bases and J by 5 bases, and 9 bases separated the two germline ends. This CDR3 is CAWSQDGYGYTF. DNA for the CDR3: TGTGCCTGGAGTCAAGACGGGTATGGCTACACCTTC.

The CDR3 region is CSVGEAYYGYTF. CDR3 sequence (DNA): TGCAGCGTTGGCGAGGCCTACTATGGCTACACCTTC. This sequence joins TRBV29-1 and TRBJ1-2, with no clear D. V was clipped by 4 bases and J by 3 bases, with 9 bases between them. The germline gives CDR1 SQVTM, CDR2 ANQGSEA. The CDR3 covers 12 residues.

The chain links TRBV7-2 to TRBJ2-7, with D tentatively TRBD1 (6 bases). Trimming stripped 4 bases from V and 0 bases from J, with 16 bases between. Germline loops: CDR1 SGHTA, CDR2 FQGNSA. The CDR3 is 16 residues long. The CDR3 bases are TGTGCCAGCAGCTGGGGTTTCGGCAGGGGCTCCTACGAGCAGTACTTC. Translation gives CASSWGFGRGSYEQYF.

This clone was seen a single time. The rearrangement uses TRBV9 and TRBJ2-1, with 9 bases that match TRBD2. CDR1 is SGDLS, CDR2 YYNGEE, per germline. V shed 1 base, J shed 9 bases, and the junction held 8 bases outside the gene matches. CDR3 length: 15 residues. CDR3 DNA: TGTGCCAGCAGCGTATTTAGCGGGAGCGGGGGTGAGCAGTTCTTC. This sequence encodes CASSVFSGSGGEQFF.

The CDR3 DNA reads as TGTGCCAGCGTGAGGACAGGGGTGTTCGGCTACACCTTC. The encoded protein is CASVRTGVFGYTF. The V call is TRBV6-1, the J call TRBJ1-2; TRBD1 agrees at 9 bases. Germline V gene sequence: CDR1 MNHNS, CDR2 SASEGT. The junction had 9 bases not matched to a gene; V was cut back by 8 bases and J by 8 bases. This CDR3 contains 13 residues.

The CDR3 reads CASSGQGNHEQYF. CDR3 bases: TGTGCCAGCAGTGGACAGGGAAACCACGAGCAGTACTTC. This chain joins TRBV28 and TRBJ2-7, with 8 bases aligning to TRBD1. The V segment lost 5 bases and the J segment 5 bases; nucleotides outside the gene matches: 5. Germline loops: CDR1 MDHEN, CDR2 SYDVKM. This CDR3 is built from 13 residues.

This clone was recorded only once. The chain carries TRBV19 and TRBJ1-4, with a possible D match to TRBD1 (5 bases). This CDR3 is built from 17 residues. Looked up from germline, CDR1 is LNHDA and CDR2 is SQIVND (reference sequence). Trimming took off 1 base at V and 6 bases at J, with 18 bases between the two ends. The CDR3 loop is CASSIGPRRAGHEKLFF. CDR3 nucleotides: TGTGCCAGTAGTATAGGTCCTCGGCGGGCGGGGCATGAAAAACTGTTTTTT.

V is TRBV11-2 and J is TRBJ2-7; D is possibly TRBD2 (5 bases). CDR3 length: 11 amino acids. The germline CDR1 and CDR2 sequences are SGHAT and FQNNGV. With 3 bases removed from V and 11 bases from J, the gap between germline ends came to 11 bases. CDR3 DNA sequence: TGTGCCAGCAGCTTGAGGGATCTGAAGTACTTC. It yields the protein CASSLRDLKYF.